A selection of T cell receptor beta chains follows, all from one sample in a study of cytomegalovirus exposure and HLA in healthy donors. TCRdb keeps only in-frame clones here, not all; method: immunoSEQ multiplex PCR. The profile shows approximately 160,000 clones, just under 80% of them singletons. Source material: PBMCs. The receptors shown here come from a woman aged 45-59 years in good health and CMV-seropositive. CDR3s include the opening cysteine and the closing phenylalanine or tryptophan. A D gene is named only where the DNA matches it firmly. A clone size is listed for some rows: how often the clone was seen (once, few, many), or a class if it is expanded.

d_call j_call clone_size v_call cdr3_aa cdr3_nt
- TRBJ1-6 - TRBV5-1 CASSLEEGVRTSPLHF TGCGCCAGCAGCTTGGAGGAAGGGGTGAGAACTTCACCCCTCCACTTT
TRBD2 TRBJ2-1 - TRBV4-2 CASSQEMASGAYNEQFF TGTGCCAGCAGCCAAGAAATGGCTAGCGGGGCCTACAATGAGCAGTTCTTC
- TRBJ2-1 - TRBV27 CASSPPEGGGDNEQFF TGTGCCAGCAGTCCCCCGGAGGGGGGGGGAGACAATGAGCAGTTCTTC
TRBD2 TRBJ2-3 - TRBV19 CASSIYTSGYTDTQYF TGTGCCAGTAGTATTTATACTAGCGGCTACACAGATACGCAGTATTTT
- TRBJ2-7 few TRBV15 CATSAGGSNYEQYF TGTGCCACCAGCGCCGGAGGGTCCAACTACGAGCAGTACTTC
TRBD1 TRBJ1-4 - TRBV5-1 CASSTGGWDEKLFF TGCGCCAGCAGCACAGGGGGCTGGGATGAAAAACTGTTTTTT
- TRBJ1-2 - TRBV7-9 CSSSLRKEGEGYTF TGTTCCAGCAGCTTAAGGAAGGAGGGAGAGGGCTACACCTTC
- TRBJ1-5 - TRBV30 CAWSDNRNQPQHF TGTGCCTGGAGTGACAACAGAAATCAGCCCCAGCATTTT
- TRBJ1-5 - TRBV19 CASRGGNQPQHF TGTGCCAGTAGGGGAGGTAACCAGCCCCAGCATTTT
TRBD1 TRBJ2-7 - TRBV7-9 CASSDRGREQYF TGTGCCAGCAGCGACAGGGGGCGCGAGCAGTACTTC
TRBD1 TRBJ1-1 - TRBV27 CASSKQGAKNTEAFF TGTGCCAGCAGTAAACAGGGGGCAAAGAACACTGAAGCTTTCTTT
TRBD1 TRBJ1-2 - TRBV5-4 CASSLRDRAYSNYGYTF TGTGCCAGCAGCCTCCGGGACAGGGCCTACTCTAACTATGGCTACACCTTC
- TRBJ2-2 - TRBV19 CASSIQPIDSSPWSFF TGTGCCAGTAGTATTCAGCCCATCGACAGCTCGCCTTGGTCGTTTTTT
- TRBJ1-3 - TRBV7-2 CASSFQPPARHSGNTIYF TGTGCCAGCAGCTTCCAACCCCCCGCCAGACACTCTGGAAACACCATATATTTT
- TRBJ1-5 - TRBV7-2 CASSANLGGRQPQHF TGTGCCAGCAGCGCGAACTTGGGGGGGCGGCAGCCCCAGCATTTT
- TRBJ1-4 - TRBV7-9 CASSAGVIPNEKLFF TGTGCCAGCAGCGCCGGTGTCATCCCCAATGAAAAACTGTTTTTT
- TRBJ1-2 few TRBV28 CASSTTQIYGYTF TGTGCCAGCAGTACTACACAAATCTATGGCTACACCTTC
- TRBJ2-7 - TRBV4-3 CASSLGRRDEQYF TGCGCCAGCAGCCTCGGTCGGAGGGACGAGCAGTACTTC
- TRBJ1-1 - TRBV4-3 CASSQIGATGTEAFF TGCGCCAGCAGCCAAATTGGCGCTACGGGCACTGAAGCTTTCTTT
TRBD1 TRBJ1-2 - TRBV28 CASSFLTLWTGPLPGGYTF TGTGCCAGCAGTTTTTTAACCCTCTGGACAGGACCCCTCCCCGGTGGCTACACCTTC
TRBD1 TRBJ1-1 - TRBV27 CASKGGQGGGNTEAFF TGTGCCAGCAAGGGTGGACAGGGAGGGGGGAACACTGAAGCTTTCTTT
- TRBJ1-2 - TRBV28 CASSLARPGMSGYTF TGTGCCAGCAGCCTCGCGAGGCCCGGGATGAGCGGCTACACCTTC
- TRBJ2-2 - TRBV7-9 CASSPAVTGELFF TGTGCCAGCAGCCCAGCGGTCACCGGGGAGCTGTTTTTT